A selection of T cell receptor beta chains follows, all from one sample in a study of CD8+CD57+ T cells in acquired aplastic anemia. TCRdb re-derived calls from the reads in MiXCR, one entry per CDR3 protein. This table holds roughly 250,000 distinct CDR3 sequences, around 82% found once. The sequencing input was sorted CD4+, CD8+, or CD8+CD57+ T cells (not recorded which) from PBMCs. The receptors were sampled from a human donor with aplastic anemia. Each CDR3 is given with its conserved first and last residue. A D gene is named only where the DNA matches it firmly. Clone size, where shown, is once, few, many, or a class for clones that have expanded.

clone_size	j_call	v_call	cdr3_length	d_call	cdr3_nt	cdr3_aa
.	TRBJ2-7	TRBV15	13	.	TGTGCCACCAGAGACGGTGGGCTCTACGAGCAGTACTTC	CATRDGGLYEQYF
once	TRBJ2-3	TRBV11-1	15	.	TGTGCCAGTAGTATGGACTCGACACGCACAGATACGCAGTATTTT	CASSMDSTRTDTQYF
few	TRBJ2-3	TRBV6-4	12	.	TGTGCCAGAAGTTTTAGCACAGATACGCGGTATTTT	CARSFSTDTRYF
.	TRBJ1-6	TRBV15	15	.	TGTGCCAGCAGCTTAACCCACGGGACAAATGAGACCCACCACTTC	CASSLTHGTNETHHF
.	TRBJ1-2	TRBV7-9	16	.	TGTGCCAGCAGCTTGGAGAGGGACGGGCTCGTATCTCGGTACACCTTC	CASSLERDGLVSRYTF
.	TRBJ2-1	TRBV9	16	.	.	CASSVRTDTQYFEQFF
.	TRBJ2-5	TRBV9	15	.	TGTGCCAGCAGCCCCCAGGACACCTGGCGAGAGACCCAGTACTTC	CASSPQDTWRETQYF
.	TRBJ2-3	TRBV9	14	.	TGTGCCAGCAGCGTAGGCGGGCAGGGAGTGACGGAGAATTTT	CASSVGGQGVTENF
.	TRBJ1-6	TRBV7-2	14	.	TGTGCCAGCAGCCCGAGGCTAGAGAATTCACCCCTCCACTTT	CASSPRLENSPLHF
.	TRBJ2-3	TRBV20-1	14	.	TGCAGTGCTCTTCGACAGCTGAGCACAGATACGCAGTATTTT	CSALRQLSTDTQYF
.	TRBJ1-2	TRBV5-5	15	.	TGTGCCAGCAGCGGAAGGAGGGGGGGGGCCTATGGCTACACCTTC	CASSGRRGGAYGYTF
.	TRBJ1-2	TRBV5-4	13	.	TGTGCCAGCAGCTATGCTCGTGCAGGTGGCTACACCTTC	CASSYARAGGYTF
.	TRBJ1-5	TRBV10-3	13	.	TGTGCCATCAGTGACGAAGGGGTCCAGCCCCAGCATTTT	CAISDEGVQPQHF
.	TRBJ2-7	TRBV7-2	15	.	TGTGCCAGCAGCTCAGTGGACATTCCAACCTACGAGCAGTACTTC	CASSSVDIPTYEQYF
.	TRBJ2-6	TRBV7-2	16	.	TGTGCCAGCAGCTTAGCGGGTGGTTACGGGGCGCAGGATCTGACTTTC	CASSLAGGYGAQDLTF
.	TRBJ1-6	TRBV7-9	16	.	TGTGCCAGCAGCGCGTTAGAGGGCACAAATCAGCCCCAGCTCCACTTT	CASSALEGTNQPQLHF
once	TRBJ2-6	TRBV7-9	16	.	TGTGCCAGCAGGATCGATCCCGCTTATGGTGGCAACACCCTGACTTTC	CASRIDPAYGGNTLTF
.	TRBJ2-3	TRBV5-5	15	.	TGTGCCAGCAGCTCCCCACAGGGAGGTTCGGATACGCAGTATTTT	CASSSPQGGSDTQYF
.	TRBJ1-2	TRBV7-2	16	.	TGTGCCAGCAGCTTGGAGATGGAGGGGCTCGTATATGGATACACCTTC	CASSLEMEGLVYGYTF
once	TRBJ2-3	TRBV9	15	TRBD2	TGTGCCAGCAGTTACGGACTAGCGGACACAGATACGCAGTATTTT	CASSYGLADTDTQYF
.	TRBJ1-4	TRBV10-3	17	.	TGTGCCATCAGTGAGTATTCAGGAGAACAAATTAATGAAATTCTGTTTTTT	CAISEYSGEQINEILFF
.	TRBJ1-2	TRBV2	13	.	TGTGCCAGCAACAAAGGCCTTAACACTGAAGCCATCTTC	CASNKGLNTEAIF
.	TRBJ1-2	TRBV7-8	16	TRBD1	TGTGCCAGCAGCTTTGATACGGACGGGACAGCATTTGGCTACACCTTC	CASSFDTDGTAFGYTF
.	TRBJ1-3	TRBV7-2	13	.	TGTGCCAGCAGCCCTAGCTCTGGAAACACCATATATTTT	CASSPSSGNTIYF
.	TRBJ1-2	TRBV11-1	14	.	TGTGCCAGCAGCGGATGGATAGGGTTTGGTGACTACACCTTC	CASSGWIGFGDYTF
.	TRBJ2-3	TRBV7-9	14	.	TGTGCCTACAGCGTAGCGGCGTATCAAGAGACCCAGTATTTT	CAYSVAAYQETQYF
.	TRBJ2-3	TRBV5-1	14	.	TGCGCCAGCAGCCTATTTCAGGACCATGATACGCAGTATTTT	CASSLFQDHDTQYF
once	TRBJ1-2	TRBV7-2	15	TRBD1	TGTGCCAGCAGCTTGACAGGGGTCGACGTCTATGGCTCCACCTTC	CASSLTGVDVYGSTF